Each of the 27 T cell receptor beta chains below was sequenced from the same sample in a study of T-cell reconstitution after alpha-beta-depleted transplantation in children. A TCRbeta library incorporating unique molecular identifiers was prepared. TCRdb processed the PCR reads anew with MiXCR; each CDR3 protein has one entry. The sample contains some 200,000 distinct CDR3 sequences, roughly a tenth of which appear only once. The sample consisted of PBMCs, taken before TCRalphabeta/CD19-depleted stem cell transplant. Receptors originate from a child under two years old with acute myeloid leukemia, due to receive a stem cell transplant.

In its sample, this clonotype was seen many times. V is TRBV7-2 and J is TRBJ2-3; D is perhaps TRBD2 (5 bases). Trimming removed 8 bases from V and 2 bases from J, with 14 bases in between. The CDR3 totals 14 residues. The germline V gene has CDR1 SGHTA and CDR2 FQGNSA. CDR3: CASVRDGNTDTQYF. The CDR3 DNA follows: TGTGCCAGCGTCCGGGATGGGAACACAGATACGCAGTATTTT.

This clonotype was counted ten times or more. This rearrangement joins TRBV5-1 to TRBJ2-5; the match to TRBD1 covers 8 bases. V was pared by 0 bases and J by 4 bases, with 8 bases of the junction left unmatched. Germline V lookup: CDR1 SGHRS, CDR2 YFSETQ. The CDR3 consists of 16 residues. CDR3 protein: CASSLAGRGRRETQYF. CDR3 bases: TGCGCCAGCAGCTTGGCCGGCAGGGGGCGAAGAGAGACCCAGTACTTC.

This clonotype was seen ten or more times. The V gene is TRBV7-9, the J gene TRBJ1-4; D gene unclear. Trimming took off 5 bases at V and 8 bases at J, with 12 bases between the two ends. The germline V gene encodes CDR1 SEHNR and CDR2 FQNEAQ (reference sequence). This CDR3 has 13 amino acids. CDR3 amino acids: CASSPRAGEKLFF. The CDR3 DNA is TGTGCCAGCAGCCCACGGGCAGGAGAAAAACTGTTTTTT.

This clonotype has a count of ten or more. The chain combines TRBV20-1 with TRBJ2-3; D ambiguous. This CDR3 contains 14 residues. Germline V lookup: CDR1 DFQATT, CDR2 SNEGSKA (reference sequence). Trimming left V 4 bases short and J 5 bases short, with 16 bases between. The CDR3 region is CSATAPTWLDTQYF. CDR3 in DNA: TGCAGTGCTACCGCGCCCACTTGGTTAGATACGCAGTATTTT.

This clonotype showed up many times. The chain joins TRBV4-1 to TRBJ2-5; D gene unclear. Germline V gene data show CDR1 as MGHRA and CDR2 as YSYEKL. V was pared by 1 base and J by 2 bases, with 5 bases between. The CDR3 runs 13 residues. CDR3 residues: CASSQVSQETQYF. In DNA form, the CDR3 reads TGCGCCAGCAGCCAAGTGTCTCAAGAGACCCAGTACTTC.

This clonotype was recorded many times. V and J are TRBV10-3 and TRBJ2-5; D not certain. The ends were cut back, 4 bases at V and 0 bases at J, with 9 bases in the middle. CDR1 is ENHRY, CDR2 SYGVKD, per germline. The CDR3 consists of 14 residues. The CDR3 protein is CAISVYWDQETQYF. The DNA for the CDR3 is TGTGCCATCAGTGTTTACTGGGACCAAGAGACCCAGTACTTC.

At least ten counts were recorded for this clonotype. For the CDR3, the DNA is TGTGCCAGTAGTGCCTGGACAGGGCTCAACGAGCAGTACTTC. Translating it yields CASSAWTGLNEQYF. This sequence joins TRBV19 and TRBJ2-7; 8 bases agree with TRBD1. Germline V gene lookup returns CDR1 LNHDA and CDR2 SQIVND (reference sequence). Trimming took 5 bases from V and 5 from J; bases not matched to a gene: 8. The CDR3 length is 14 residues.

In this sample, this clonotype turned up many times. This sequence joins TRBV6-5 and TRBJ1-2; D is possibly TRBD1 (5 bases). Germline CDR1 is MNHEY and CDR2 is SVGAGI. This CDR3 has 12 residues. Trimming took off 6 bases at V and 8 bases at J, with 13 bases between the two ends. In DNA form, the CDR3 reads TGTGCCAGCAGGTACCGGTGGGGCGGCTACACCTTC. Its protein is CASRYRWGGYTF.

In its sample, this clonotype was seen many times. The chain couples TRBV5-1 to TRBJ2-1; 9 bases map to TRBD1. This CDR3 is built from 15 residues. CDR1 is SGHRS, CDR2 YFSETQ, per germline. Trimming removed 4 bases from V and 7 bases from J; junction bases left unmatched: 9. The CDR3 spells CASSAQGARQNEQFF. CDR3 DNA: TGCGCCAGCAGCGCACAGGGGGCGCGTCAAAATGAGCAGTTCTTC.

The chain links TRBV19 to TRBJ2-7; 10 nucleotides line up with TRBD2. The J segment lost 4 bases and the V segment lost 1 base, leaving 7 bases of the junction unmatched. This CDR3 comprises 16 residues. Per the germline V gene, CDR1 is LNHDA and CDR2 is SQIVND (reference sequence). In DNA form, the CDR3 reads TGTGCCAGTAGTATAGTGGCTAGCGGGAGTTCTTACGAGCAGTACTTC. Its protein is CASSIVASGSSYEQYF. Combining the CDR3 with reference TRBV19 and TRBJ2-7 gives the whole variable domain DGGITQSPKYLFRKEGQNVTLSCEQNLNHDAMYWYRQDPGQGLRLIYYSQIVNDFQKGDIAEGYSVSREKKESFPLTVTSAQKNPTAFYLCASSIVASGSSYEQYFGPGTRLTVT.

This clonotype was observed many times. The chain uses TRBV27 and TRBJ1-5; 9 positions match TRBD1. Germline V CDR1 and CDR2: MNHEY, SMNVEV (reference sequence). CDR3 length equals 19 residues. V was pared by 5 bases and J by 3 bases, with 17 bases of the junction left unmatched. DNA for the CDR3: TGTGCCAGCAGTCCCTTCCTTCTGACAGGGGGTGGTCACAATCAGCCCCAGCATTTT. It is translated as CASSPFLLTGGGHNQPQHF.

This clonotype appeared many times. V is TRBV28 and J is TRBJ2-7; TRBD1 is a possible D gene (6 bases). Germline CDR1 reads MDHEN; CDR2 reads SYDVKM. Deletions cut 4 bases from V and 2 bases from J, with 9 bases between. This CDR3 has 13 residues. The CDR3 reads CASSWDTTYEQYF. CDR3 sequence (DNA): TGTGCCAGCAGTTGGGACACCACCTACGAGCAGTACTTC.

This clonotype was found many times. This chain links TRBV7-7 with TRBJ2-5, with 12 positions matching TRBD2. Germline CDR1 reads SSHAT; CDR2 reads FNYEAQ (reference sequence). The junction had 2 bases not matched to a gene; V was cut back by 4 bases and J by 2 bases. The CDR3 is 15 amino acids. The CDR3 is CASSWTSGEQETQYF. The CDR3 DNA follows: TGTGCCAGCAGCTGGACTAGCGGGGAACAAGAGACCCAGTACTTC. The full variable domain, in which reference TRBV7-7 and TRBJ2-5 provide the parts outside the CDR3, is GAGVSQSPRYKVTKRGQDVTLRCDPISSHATLYWYQQALGQGPEFLTYFNYEAQPDKSGLPSDRFSAERPEGSISTLTIQRTEQRDSAMYRCASSWTSGEQETQYFGPGTRLLVL.

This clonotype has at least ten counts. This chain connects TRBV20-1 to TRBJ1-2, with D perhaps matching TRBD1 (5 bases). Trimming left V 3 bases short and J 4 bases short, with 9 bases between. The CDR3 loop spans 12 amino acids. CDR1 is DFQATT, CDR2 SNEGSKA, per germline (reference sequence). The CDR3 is CSARTQGYGYTF. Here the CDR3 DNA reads TGCAGTGCTAGGACCCAGGGCTATGGCTACACCTTC.

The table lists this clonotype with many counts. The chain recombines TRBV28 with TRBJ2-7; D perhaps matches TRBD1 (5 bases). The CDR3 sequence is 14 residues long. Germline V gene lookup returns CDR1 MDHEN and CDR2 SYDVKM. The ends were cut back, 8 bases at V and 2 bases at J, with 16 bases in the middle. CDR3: CASRGQGEAYEQYF. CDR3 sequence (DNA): TGTGCCAGCCGTGGGCAGGGCGAAGCCTACGAGCAGTACTTC.

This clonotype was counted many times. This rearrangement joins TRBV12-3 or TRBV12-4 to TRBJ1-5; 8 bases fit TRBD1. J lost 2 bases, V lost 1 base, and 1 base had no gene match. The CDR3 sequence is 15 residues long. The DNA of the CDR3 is TGTGCCAGCAGTTTAGAGACAGGGGGCAATCAGCCCCAGCATTTT. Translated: CASSLETGGNQPQHF.

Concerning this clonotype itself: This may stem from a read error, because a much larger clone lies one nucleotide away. The DNA for the CDR3 is TGTGCCAGCAGAGGGATAAGCTCCTACAATGAGCAGATCTTC. It specifies CASRGISSYNEQIF. The V call is TRBV13, the J call TRBJ2-1; unclear D gene. The CDR3 sequence is 14 residues long. From germline, CDR1 is PRHDT and CDR2 FYEKMQ (reference sequence). The entire variable domain, with the rest obtained from reference TRBV13 and TRBJ2-1, is as follows: AAGVIQSPRHLIKEKRETATLKCYPIPRHDTVYWYQQGPGQDPQFLISFYEKMQSDKGSIPDRFSAQQFSDYHSELNMSSLELGDSALYFCASRGISSYNEQIFGPGTRLTVL.

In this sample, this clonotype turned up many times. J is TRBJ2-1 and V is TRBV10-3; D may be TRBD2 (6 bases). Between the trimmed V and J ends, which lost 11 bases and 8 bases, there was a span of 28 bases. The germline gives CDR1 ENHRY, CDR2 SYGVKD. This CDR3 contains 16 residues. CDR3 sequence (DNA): TGTGCCGCGAGGCGGGGCGCCGGTAGTATTAAGGATGAGCAGTTCTTC. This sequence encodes CAARRGAGSIKDEQFF.

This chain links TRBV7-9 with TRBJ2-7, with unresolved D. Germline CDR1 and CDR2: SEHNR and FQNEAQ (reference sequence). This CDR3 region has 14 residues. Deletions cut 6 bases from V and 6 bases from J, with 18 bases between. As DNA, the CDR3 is TGTGCCAGCAGTCTCCAGGCCGGCCCCTGCGAGCAGTACTTC. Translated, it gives CASSLQAGPCEQYF.

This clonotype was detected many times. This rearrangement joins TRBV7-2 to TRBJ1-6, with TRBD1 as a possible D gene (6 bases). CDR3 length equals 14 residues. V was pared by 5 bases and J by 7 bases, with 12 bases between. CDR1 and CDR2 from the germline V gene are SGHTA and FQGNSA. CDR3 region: CASSRTAPNSPLHF. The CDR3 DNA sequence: TGTGCCAGCAGCCGGACAGCCCCAAATTCACCCCTCCACTTT.

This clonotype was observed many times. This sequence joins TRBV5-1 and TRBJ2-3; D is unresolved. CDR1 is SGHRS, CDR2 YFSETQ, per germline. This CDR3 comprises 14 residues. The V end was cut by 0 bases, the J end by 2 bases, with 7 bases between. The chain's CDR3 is CASSLGIYTDTQYF. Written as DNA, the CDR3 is TGCGCCAGCAGCTTGGGGATTTACACAGATACGCAGTATTTT.

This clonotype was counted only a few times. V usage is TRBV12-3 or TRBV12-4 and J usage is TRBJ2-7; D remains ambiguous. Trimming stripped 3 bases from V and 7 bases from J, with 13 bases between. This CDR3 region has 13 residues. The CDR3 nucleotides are TGTGCCAGCAGTTTCCAGAACGGAGATGAGCAGTACTTC. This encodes CASSFQNGDEQYF.

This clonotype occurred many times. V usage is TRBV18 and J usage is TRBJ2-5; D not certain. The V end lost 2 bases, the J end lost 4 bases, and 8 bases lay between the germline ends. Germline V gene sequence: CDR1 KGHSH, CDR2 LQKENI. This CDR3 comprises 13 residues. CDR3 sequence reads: CASSPFASETQYF. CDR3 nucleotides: TGTGCCAGCTCACCATTTGCGTCAGAGACCCAGTACTTC.

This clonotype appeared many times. The CDR3 loop is CASSPTRGEQYF. The DNA of the CDR3 is TGTGCCAGCAGTCCCACAAGGGGCGAGCAGTACTTC. The V call is TRBV5-6, the J call TRBJ2-7; weak D call: TRBD1 (5 bases). CDR1 is SGHDT and CDR2 is YYEEEE in the germline V gene. CDR3 size: 12 residues. V was trimmed by 5 bases and J by 6 bases, leaving 12 bases between them.

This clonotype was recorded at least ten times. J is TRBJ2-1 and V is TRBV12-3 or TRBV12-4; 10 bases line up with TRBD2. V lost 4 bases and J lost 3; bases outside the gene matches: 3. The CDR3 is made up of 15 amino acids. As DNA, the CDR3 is TGTGCCAGCAGTTCCGGGACTAGCGACTACAATGAGCAGTTCTTC. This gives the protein CASSSGTSDYNEQFF.

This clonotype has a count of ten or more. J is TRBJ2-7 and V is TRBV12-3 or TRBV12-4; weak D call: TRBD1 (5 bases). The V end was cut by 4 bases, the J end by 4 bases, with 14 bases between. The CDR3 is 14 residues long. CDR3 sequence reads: CASSSGISKYEQYF. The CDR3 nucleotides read TGTGCCAGCAGTTCAGGGATTTCGAAGTACGAGCAGTACTTC.

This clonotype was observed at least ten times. CDR3 region: CASSWRGTSVGEQYF. CDR3 bases: TGCGCCAGCAGCTGGCGAGGGACTAGCGTTGGCGAGCAGTACTTC. The chain combines TRBV5-1 with TRBJ2-7, with 10 bases fitting TRBD2. With V trimmed by 3 bases and J by 6 bases, 9 bases remained unmatched. CDR1 is SGHRS, CDR2 YFSETQ, per germline. The CDR3 contains 15 residues.